This passage covers 23 T cell receptor beta chains from one sample sequenced in a study. MiXCR was run by TCRdb on the RT-PCR reads, yielding one entry per CDR3 protein. The sample has about 680,000 distinct CDR3 sequences; about 14% are singletons. The specimen was memory CD4+ T cells from blood. Receptors originate from a female donor in good health, serving as a healthy control.

This clonotype was recorded a few times. The chain is built from TRBV7-9 and TRBJ2-4; 8 bases are shared with TRBD1. This CDR3 spans 14 amino acids. V lost 4 bases to trimming and J lost 3 bases; unmatched junction nucleotides: 2. Per germline, CDR1 SEHNR and CDR2 FQNEAQ (reference sequence). The CDR3 protein is CASSSQGDKNIQYF. In nucleotides, the CDR3 is TGTGCCAGCAGCTCACAGGGGGACAAAAACATTCAGTACTTC. Combining the CDR3 with reference TRBV7-9 and TRBJ2-4 gives the whole variable domain DTGVSQNPRHKITKRGQNVTFRCDPISEHNRLYWYRQTLGQGPEFLTYFQNEAQLEKSRLLSDRFSAERPKGSFSTLEIQRTEQGDSAMYLCASSSQGDKNIQYFGAGTRLSVL.

This clonotype was found many times. The CDR3 DNA is TGCGCCAGCAGCGGCGGACAGGCAGAAGAGACCCAGTACTTC. Amino acid sequence: CASSGGQAEETQYF. The chain employs TRBV5-1 and TRBJ2-5; 7 positions agree with TRBD1. The ends lost 4 bases at V and 3 bases at J; junction bases unmatched: 6. This CDR3 spans 14 amino acids. The germline CDR1 and CDR2 sequences are SGHRS and YFSETQ.

The CDR3 here is CASSLSRREYGYTF. CDR3 DNA sequence: TGTGCCAGCAGCCTTAGTCGTAGAGAATATGGCTACACCTTC. V gene TRBV7-2 combines with J gene TRBJ1-2; D gene ambiguous. This CDR3 comprises 14 residues. Germline V gene data show CDR1 as SGHTA and CDR2 as FQGNSA. Deletions cut 5 bases from V and 5 bases from J, with 15 bases between.

A few counts support this clonotype. The chain is built from TRBV5-6 and TRBJ1-2; D might be TRBD1 (6 bases). There are 15 residues in the CDR3. Deletions cut 0 bases from V and 4 bases from J, with 13 bases between. The V gene's germline CDR1 is SGHDT and CDR2 YYEEEE. This CDR3 reads CASSLVHGQSYGYTF. The DNA for the CDR3 is TGTGCCAGCAGCTTGGTGCACGGACAGTCCTATGGCTACACCTTC.

The CDR3 protein is CASSLALRGNYGYTF. The CDR3 nucleotides are TGTGCCAGCAGCTTAGCACTCAGGGGGAACTATGGCTACACCTTC. The rearrangement joins TRBV7-2 to TRBJ1-2; 7 bases agree with TRBD1. V dropped 0 bases and J dropped 2; count of bases not matched to a gene: 3. CDR1 SGHTA and CDR2 FQGNSA come from the germline V gene. The CDR3 loop spans 15 amino acids.

The J gene is TRBJ1-1, the V gene TRBV28; D is perhaps TRBD1 (5 bases). The CDR3 consists of 14 residues. CDR1 and CDR2 (germline): MDHEN, SYDVKM. Trimming stripped 3 bases from V and 7 bases from J, with 15 bases between. The CDR3: CASSLAGLMGEAFF. The DNA of the CDR3 is TGTGCCAGCAGTTTGGCAGGGCTCATGGGTGAAGCTTTCTTT.

Many counts were recorded for this clonotype. This sequence joins TRBV5-1 and TRBJ2-7, with TRBD1 identical over 9 bases. The CDR3 has 13 residues. V trimming: 3 bases; J trimming: 7 bases; junction bases outside the gene matches: 5. CDR1 and CDR2 from the germline V gene are SGHRS and YFSETQ. The CDR3: CASSWRTGEEQYF. The CDR3 coding sequence is TGCGCCAGCAGCTGGAGGACAGGGGAGGAGCAGTACTTC.

This clonotype was seen ten or more times. This chain connects TRBV6-1 to TRBJ1-1; maybe TRBD1 (5 bases). The V gene lost 4 bases and the J gene lost 6 bases, with 18 bases spanning the gap. The CDR3 is 15 residues long. CDR1 is MNHNS and CDR2 is SASEGT in the germline V gene. This chain's CDR3 is CASSVQVLGIAEAFF. CDR3 nucleotide sequence: TGTGCCAGCAGTGTACAGGTTCTTGGGATTGCTGAAGCTTTCTTT.

The table lists this clonotype with a few counts. The chain has TRBV4-3 and TRBJ2-7, with TRBD1 matching 10 bases. From germline, CDR1 is LGHNA and CDR2 YSLEER. This CDR3 is built from 15 residues. The J segment lost 5 bases and the V segment lost 3 bases, leaving 7 bases of the junction unmatched. The CDR3 loop reads CASSHRWTGGNEQYF. The CDR3 bases are TGCGCCAGCAGCCACCGATGGACAGGGGGAAACGAGCAGTACTTC.

The table lists this clonotype with a few counts. The rearrangement links TRBV27 to TRBJ1-2, with TRBD1 as a possible D gene (5 bases). The CDR3 has 13 residues. Trimming took 5 bases from V and 8 from J, leaving 15 bases between them. Germline V gives CDR1 MNHEY, CDR2 SMNVEV (reference sequence). The CDR3 region is CASSPTGTSGYTF. DNA of the CDR3: TGTGCCAGCAGTCCGACCGGGACCAGCGGCTACACCTTC.

In its sample, this clonotype was seen many times. The chain recombines TRBV5-1 with TRBJ2-7; perhaps TRBD1 as D (6 bases). Between the trimmed V and J ends, which lost 4 bases and 5 bases, there was a span of 19 bases. Germline V gene sequence: CDR1 SGHRS, CDR2 YFSETQ. The CDR3 has 15 residues. The CDR3 DNA follows: TGCGCCAGCAGCCTAGGTGCAGGGGTACAACACGAGCAGTACTTC. The encoded protein is CASSLGAGVQHEQYF.

This clonotype was detected only a few times. This chain connects TRBV5-1 to TRBJ1-1; 9 bases map to TRBD1. V shed 5 bases, J shed 5 bases, and the junction held 10 bases outside the gene matches. CDR3 length equals 15 residues. Germline CDR1 reads SGHRS; CDR2 reads YFSETQ. CDR3 protein: CASRFGTGRWTEAFF. The CDR3 DNA reads TGCGCCAGCAGGTTTGGGACAGGGCGTTGGACTGAAGCTTTCTTT.

This clonotype was counted a few times. The chain couples TRBV7-2 to TRBJ1-1; D might be TRBD1 (6 bases). V lost 4 bases and J lost 5, with 11 bases in between. The germline CDR1 and CDR2 sequences are SGHTA and FQGNSA. The CDR3 is 13 amino acids. As DNA, the CDR3 is TGTGCCAGCAGCTACCACAGGGATACTGAAGCTTTCTTT. This gives the protein CASSYHRDTEAFF.

The table lists this clonotype with a few counts. The chain links TRBV12-3 or TRBV12-4 to TRBJ1-5, with 9 bases fitting TRBD1. V was clipped by 7 bases and J by 0 bases; unmatched bases: 4. The CDR3 is made up of 15 amino acids. For the CDR3, the DNA is TGTGCCAGCACCGGACAGGGGTATAGCAATCAGCCCCAGCATTTT. It yields the protein CASTGQGYSNQPQHF.

This clonotype came up a few times. This rearrangement joins TRBV7-2 to TRBJ1-1; the match to TRBD1 covers 8 bases. The junction had 3 bases not matched to a gene; V was cut back by 7 bases and J by 2 bases. This CDR3 has 13 amino acids. Germline V gene data show CDR1 as SGHTA and CDR2 as FQGNSA. CDR3 DNA: TGTGCCAGCATCAGGGGGCTCAACACTGAAGCTTTCTTT. Amino acid sequence: CASIRGLNTEAFF. The full variable domain, completed using reference TRBV7-2 and TRBJ1-1, is GAGVSQSPSNKVTEKGKDVELRCDPISGHTALYWYRQSLGQGLEFLIYFQGNSAPDKSGLPSDRFSAERTGGSVSTLTIQRTQQEDSAVYLCASIRGLNTEAFFGQGTRLTVV.

In its sample, this clonotype was seen a few times. The chain couples TRBV4-3 to TRBJ2-5; D is possibly TRBD2 (6 bases). V was pared by 5 bases and J by 7 bases, with 14 bases between. The CDR3 covers 13 residues. The germline CDR1 and CDR2 sequences are LGHNA and YSLEER. The CDR3 nucleotides are TGCGCCAGCAGCAAGGGACTCGAGGGGACCCAGTACTTC. Translating it yields CASSKGLEGTQYF.

This chain connects TRBV12-3 or TRBV12-4 to TRBJ2-7; no reliable D call. The CDR3 length is 14 residues. The V gene lost 8 bases and the J gene lost 7 bases, with 21 bases spanning the gap. CDR3 bases: TGTGCCAGCCAACCCCTGGGCTCGGGCTGGGAGCAGTACTTC. This codes for CASQPLGSGWEQYF.

This clonotype was recorded a few times. The chain is built from TRBV11-3 and TRBJ2-1; TRBD1 aligns across 7 bases. CDR1 SGHNT and CDR2 YENEEA come from the germline V gene. This CDR3 spans 14 amino acids. Trimming at V came to 3 bases and at J to 5 bases, leaving 4 bases not matched to a gene. CDR3: CASSFGTEHNEQFF. CDR3 sequence (DNA): TGTGCCAGCAGCTTCGGGACAGAACACAATGAGCAGTTCTTC.

To note about this clonotype: A read error may be the cause here, since a much bigger clone is one base away. The chain has TRBV4-2 and TRBJ2-7, with D perhaps TRBD2 (5 bases). From germline, CDR1 is LGHNA and CDR2 YNFKEQ. Trimming cost V 6 bases and J 6 bases, with 18 bases left between them. This CDR3 has 14 residues. For the CDR3, the DNA is TGTGCCAGCAGGGTCTCAGAGGGTAACGGCGAGCAGTACTTC. Residues: CASRVSEGNGEQYF.

Concerning this clonotype: A much larger clone lies one base from this, so it may be a read error. The rearrangement links TRBV5-1 to TRBJ2-5, with TRBD2 identical over 10 bases. CDR3 length equals 16 residues. Germline lookup yields CDR1 SGHRS and CDR2 YFSETQ. CDR3 DNA sequence: TGCGCCAGAAGCTTGGTGGCTAGCGGGGGTCAAGAGACCCAGTACTTC. Protein: CARSLVASGGQETQYF.

There are a few counts of this clonotype. This chain uses TRBV2 with TRBJ1-1; D uncertain. The CDR3 runs 14 residues. The V and J ends lost 2 bases and 2 bases respectively, with 9 bases between them. Germline V gives CDR1 SNHLY, CDR2 FYNNEI. The CDR3 here is CASSETRLNTEAFF. The CDR3 DNA reads as TGTGCCAGCAGTGAAACACGGCTCAACACTGAAGCTTTCTTT.

The sample holds many counts of this clonotype. The chain's CDR3 is CASGLQVYNEQFF. In nucleotides, the CDR3 is TGTGCCAGCGGATTACAGGTCTACAATGAGCAGTTCTTC. This chain connects TRBV6-2 or TRBV6-3 to TRBJ2-1; possibly TRBD1 for D (5 bases). Germline V lookup: CDR1 MNHEY, CDR2 SVGEGT. The CDR3 runs 13 residues. The V end was cut by 8 bases, the J end by 3 bases, with 11 bases between.

This chain connects TRBV7-3 to TRBJ2-5; possibly TRBD1 for D (6 bases). V lost 5 bases and J 6 bases, leaving 13 bases between the germline ends. Germline V gene lookup returns CDR1 SGHTA and CDR2 FQGTGA. The CDR3 contains 13 residues. The CDR3 DNA reads TGTGCCAGCAGCCCCCCGGACAGACAGACCCAGTACTTC. Its translation: CASSPPDRQTQYF.